One sample yielded the 22 T cell receptor beta chains listed below, sequenced in a study of CXCR3-negative and CXCR3-positive naive CD8 T cells. The authors prepared UMI-labeled TRB cDNA libraries by 5' RACE. TCRdb re-called the 5' RACE reads, yielding one record per CDR3 amino acid sequence without DNA. This sample contains 8,800 or so distinct CDR3 sequences. Sequencing was done on a sample of naive CXCR3- CD8+ T cells from blood. Noted subset: CD45RO-CCR7+CD27+CD95- naive CD8+ T cells lacking CXCR3 (TNR3-). The source of these receptors is a human donor in good health. Some clones in this sample may be carry-over from other donors' samples.

V is TRBV5-1 and J is TRBJ1-2; the D gene TCRdb calls, TRBD1, cannot be checked with no DNA. The CDR3 is 13 residues long. Per germline, CDR1 SGHRS and CDR2 YFSETQ. The CDR3 sequence: CASSLRTGNGYTF.

The rearrangement uses TRBV29-1 and TRBJ2-2. The CDR3 is made up of 12 amino acids. The germline V gene has CDR1 SQVTM and CDR2 ANQGSEA. The chain's CDR3 is CSVDTYTGELFF.

The V gene is TRBV25-1, the J gene TRBJ2-5; the TRBD1 assignment by TCRdb is unverifiable without DNA. CDR1 and CDR2 (germline): MGHDK, SYGVNS. The CDR3 loop spans 11 amino acids. The chain's CDR3 is CASIQGETQHF.

By frequency, this clonotype is medium-sized. The gene calls are TRBV25-1 and TRBJ1-1. CDR3 size: 14 residues. Germline V gene data show CDR1 as MGHDK and CDR2 as SYGVNS. The CDR3 sequence: CASGDYLVNTEAFF.

Judged by frequency, this clonotype is medium-sized. The chain is built from TRBV29-1 and TRBJ2-1; TCRdb's D call, TRBD2, is unchecked because there is no DNA. This CDR3 has 14 residues. The V gene's germline CDR1 is SQVTM and CDR2 ANQGSEA. CDR3 in amino acids: CSVAGTRTYNEQFF.

The chain uses TRBV4-1 and TRBJ2-1; the TRBD2 assignment by TCRdb is unverifiable without DNA. Per germline, CDR1 MGHRA and CDR2 YSYEKL. The CDR3 length is 17 residues. CDR3 sequence reads: CASSQSTSPSSYNEQFF.

This chain joins TRBV29-1 and TRBJ2-1; the D call of TRBD1 rests on TCRdb alone, since no DNA is present to check it. This CDR3 has 15 residues. Germline V lookup: CDR1 SQVTM, CDR2 ANQGSEA. CDR3 sequence: CSAPLGISSYNEQFF.

CDR3 sequence reads: CASSAIWRDTEAFF. This sequence joins TRBV6-6 and TRBJ1-1. The CDR3 contains 14 residues. Germline V lookup: CDR1 MNHNY, CDR2 SVGAGI (reference sequence).

The chain links TRBV11-3 to TRBJ2-3; TCRdb picks TRBD2, but there is no DNA to check that call. The CDR3 totals 15 residues. CDR1 is SGHNT, CDR2 YENEEA, per germline. CDR3 in amino acids: CASSFPSGSIDTQYF. Full variable domain (rest looked up from reference TRBV11-3 and TRBJ2-3): EAGVVQSPRYKIIEKKQPVAFWCNPISGHNTLYWYLQNLGQGPELLIRYENEEAVDDSQLPKDRFSAERLKGVDSTLKIQPAELGDSAVYLCASSFPSGSIDTQYFGPGTRLTVL.

By frequency, this clonotype registers medium-sized (0.01 to 0.1%). The chain employs TRBV29-1 and TRBJ2-2; TCRdb gives TRBD2 as the D gene, but with no DNA this cannot be confirmed. The CDR3 extends over 18 amino acids. CDR1 is SQVTM and CDR2 is ANQGSEA in the germline V gene. CDR3 protein: CSVEDQGAGVGNTGELFF.

This clonotype counts as medium-sized by frequency. This chain uses TRBV14 with TRBJ1-2; TCRdb designates TRBD1, a call that cannot be tested without DNA. CDR3 length: 15 amino acids. The germline V gene has CDR1 SGHDN and CDR2 FVKESK. CDR3 amino acids: CASSQGGQFIGGYTF.

This chain joins TRBV5-8 and TRBJ2-7; no DNA is available, so the TRBD1 call from TCRdb remains unchecked. This CDR3 comprises 15 residues. Germline values: CDR1 SGHTS, CDR2 YDEGEE. CDR3 region: CASRGRGIGAYEQYF. Using reference TRBV5-8 and TRBJ2-7 for the parts outside the CDR3, the full variable domain is EAGVTQSPTHLIKTRGQQATLRCSPISGHTSVYWYQQALGLGLQFLLWYDEGEERNRGNFPPRFSGRQFPNYSSELNVNALELEDSALYLCASRGRGIGAYEQYFGPGTRLTVT.

This clonotype is labeled medium-sized based on frequency. The chain combines TRBV4-1 with TRBJ2-1; TCRdb selects TRBD2, and the lack of DNA leaves this call unchecked. CDR1 is MGHRA and CDR2 is YSYEKL in the germline V gene. This CDR3 is 19 amino acids long. Here the CDR3 reads CASSPGLAGETSSYNEQFF.

In terms of frequency, this clonotype is medium-sized. The CDR3: CASAQGAVTEAFF. This sequence joins TRBV12-5 and TRBJ1-1; checking the TCRdb D call of TRBD1 is not possible without DNA. CDR3 length equals 13 residues. Germline V lookup: CDR1 LGHNT, CDR2 FRNRAP.

This chain uses TRBV12-5 with TRBJ1-1; as DNA is missing, the TRBD1 call by TCRdb cannot be tested. Germline values: CDR1 LGHNT, CDR2 FRNRAP. The CDR3 has 14 amino acids. The CDR3 spells CASDEGDMNTEAFF.

The chain is built from TRBV29-1 and TRBJ2-3. This CDR3 comprises 14 residues. Germline V lookup: CDR1 SQVTM, CDR2 ANQGSEA. CDR3 loop: CSSSQSGVWDTQYF.

This clonotype registers medium-sized by frequency. Here the CDR3 reads CSVVGIEGEQFF. The chain couples TRBV29-1 to TRBJ2-1; TCRdb designates TRBD2, a call that cannot be tested without DNA. CDR1 is SQVTM and CDR2 is ANQGSEA in the germline V gene. CDR3 length: 12 amino acids.

This clonotype counts as medium-sized by frequency. V gene TRBV2 combines with J gene TRBJ2-4; TCRdb's D call, TRBD2, is unchecked because there is no DNA. This CDR3 is built from 15 residues. Germline V lookup: CDR1 SNHLY, CDR2 FYNNEI. The CDR3 sequence: CASSTLAGVANIQYF.

By frequency, this clonotype is medium-sized. The rearrangement uses TRBV29-1 and TRBJ2-7; TCRdb's D gene call, TRBD2, goes unchecked for lack of DNA. Germline V gene sequence: CDR1 SQVTM, CDR2 ANQGSEA. The CDR3 is 15 amino acids. This CDR3 reads CSVEDREESSYEQYF.

This sequence joins TRBV29-1 and TRBJ2-2; TCRdb picks TRBD1, but there is no DNA to check that call. The CDR3 has 15 amino acids. Germline V gene sequence: CDR1 SQVTM, CDR2 ANQGSEA. The CDR3 spells CSVPRPGGNTGELFF.

This chain joins TRBV11-3 and TRBJ2-3; TCRdb's assignment of TRBD1 cannot be checked, as there is no DNA. This CDR3 has 15 amino acids. The germline V gene encodes CDR1 SGHNT and CDR2 YENEEA. CDR3 amino acids: CASSLWTGPGDTQYF.

According to its frequency, this clonotype is medium-sized. This chain joins TRBV29-1 and TRBJ2-1; with no DNA, the TCRdb D assignment of TRBD1 cannot be verified. Germline assignment: CDR1 SQVTM and CDR2 ANQGSEA. CDR3 length equals 12 residues. The CDR3 loop is CSPRGVYNEQFF.